The clone carrying this T cell receptor beta chain showed up many times. TCRdb re-called the 5' RACE reads through MiXCR, storing one row per CDR3 protein. The sample carries around 61,000 distinct CDR3 sequences, about 10% recorded once. Looked up from germline, CDR1 is MDHEN and CDR2 is SYDVKM. This CDR3 comprises 14 residues. Deletions cut 1 base from V and 1 base from J, with 7 bases between. These data are taken from a study of early T cells in non-severe SARS-CoV-2 infection. Specimen: whole blood. This TCR was recovered from an adult who was a healthcare worker with PCR-confirmed SARS-CoV-2 infection or an uninfected control (not recorded which). The chain recombines TRBV28 with TRBJ2-5; D uncertain. This CDR3 is CASSLSLPQETQYF. The CDR3 DNA reads TGTGCCAGCAGTTTATCACTCCCCCAAGAGACCCAGTACTTC.